The 2 T cell receptor beta chains given below trace back to one sample, sequenced in a study of graft-versus-host responses after intestinal transplantation. TCRdb keeps only in-frame clones here, not all; method: immunoSEQ multiplex PCR. The data hold 12,000 to 15,000 clones, with around 94% observed a single time. The sequencing used PBMCs, collected 9 days after transplant. Every receptor here comes from a human patient who received an intestinal transplant, so some T cells may come from the graft donor.

The CDR3: CASSQLAGDYNEQFF. The CDR3 DNA reads TGTGCCAGCAGCCAACTAGCGGGGGATTACAATGAGCAGTTCTTC. J is TRBJ2-1 and V is TRBV5-4, with 11 bases matching TRBD2. The CDR3 runs 15 residues. Germline trimming cut 4 bases from V and 4 bases from J; bases unmatched to any gene: 4. Germline values: CDR1 SGHNT, CDR2 YYREEE (reference sequence).

The chain couples TRBV6-5 to TRBJ2-7, with 7 bases aligning to TRBD1. CDR1 MNHEY and CDR2 SVGAGI come from the germline V gene. The V gene end was trimmed by 4 bases and the J gene end by 3 bases; junction bases not matched to a gene: 6. CDR3 length: 14 residues. CDR3: CASSSGQAYYEQYF. As DNA, the CDR3 is TGTGCCAGCAGTTCTGGACAGGCTTACTACGAGCAGTACTTC.